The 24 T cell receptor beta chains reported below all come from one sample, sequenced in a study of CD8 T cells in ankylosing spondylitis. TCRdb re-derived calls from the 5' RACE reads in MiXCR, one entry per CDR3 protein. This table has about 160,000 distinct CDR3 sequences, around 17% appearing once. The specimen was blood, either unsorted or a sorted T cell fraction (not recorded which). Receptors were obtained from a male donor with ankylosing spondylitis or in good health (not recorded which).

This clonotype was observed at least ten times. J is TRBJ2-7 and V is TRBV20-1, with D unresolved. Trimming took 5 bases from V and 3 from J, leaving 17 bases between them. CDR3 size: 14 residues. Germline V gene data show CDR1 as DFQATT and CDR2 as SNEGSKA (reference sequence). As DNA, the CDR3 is TGCAGTGCTCCTAGGCACGATAGTTACTACGAGCAGTACTTC. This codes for CSAPRHDSYYEQYF.

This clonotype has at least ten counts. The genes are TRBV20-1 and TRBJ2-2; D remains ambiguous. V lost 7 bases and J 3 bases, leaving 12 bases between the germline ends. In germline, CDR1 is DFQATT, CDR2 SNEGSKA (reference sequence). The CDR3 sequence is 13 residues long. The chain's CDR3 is CSVPSVYTGELFF. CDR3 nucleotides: TGCAGTGTACCGTCCGTTTACACCGGGGAGCTGTTTTTT.

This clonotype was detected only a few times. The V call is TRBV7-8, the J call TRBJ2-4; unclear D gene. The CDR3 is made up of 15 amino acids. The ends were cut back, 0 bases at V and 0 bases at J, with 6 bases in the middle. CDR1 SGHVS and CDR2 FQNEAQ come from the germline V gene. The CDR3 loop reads CASSLARLAKNIQYF. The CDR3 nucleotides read TGTGCCAGCAGCTTAGCTAGGTTAGCCAAAAACATTCAGTACTTC.

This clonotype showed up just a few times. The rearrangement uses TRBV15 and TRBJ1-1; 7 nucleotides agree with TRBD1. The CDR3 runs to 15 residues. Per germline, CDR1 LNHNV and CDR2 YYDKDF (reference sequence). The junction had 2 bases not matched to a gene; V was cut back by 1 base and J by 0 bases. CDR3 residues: CATSRGTGMNTEAFF. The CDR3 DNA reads TGTGCCACCAGCAGAGGGACAGGCATGAACACTGAAGCTTTCTTT.

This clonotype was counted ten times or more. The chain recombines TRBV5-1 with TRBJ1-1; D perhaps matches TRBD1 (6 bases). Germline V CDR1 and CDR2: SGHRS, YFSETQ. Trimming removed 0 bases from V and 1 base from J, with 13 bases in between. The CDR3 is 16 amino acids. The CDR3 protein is CASSLATGKPNTEAFF. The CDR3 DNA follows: TGCGCCAGCAGCTTGGCGACAGGAAAACCGAACACTGAAGCTTTCTTT.

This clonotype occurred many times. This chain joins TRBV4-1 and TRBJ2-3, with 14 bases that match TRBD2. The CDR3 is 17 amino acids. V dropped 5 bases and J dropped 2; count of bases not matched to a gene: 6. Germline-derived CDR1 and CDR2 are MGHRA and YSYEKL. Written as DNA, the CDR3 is TGCGCCAGCAGCTCTCGACTAGCGGGAGGGCCCACAGATACGCAGTATTTT. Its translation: CASSSRLAGGPTDTQYF.

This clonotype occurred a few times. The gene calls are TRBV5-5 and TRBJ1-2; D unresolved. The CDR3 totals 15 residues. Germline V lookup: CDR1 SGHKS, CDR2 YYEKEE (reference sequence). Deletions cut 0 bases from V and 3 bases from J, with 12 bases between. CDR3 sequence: CASSLVGTVDYGYTF. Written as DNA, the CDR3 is TGTGCCAGCAGCTTGGTGGGAACTGTGGACTATGGCTACACCTTC.

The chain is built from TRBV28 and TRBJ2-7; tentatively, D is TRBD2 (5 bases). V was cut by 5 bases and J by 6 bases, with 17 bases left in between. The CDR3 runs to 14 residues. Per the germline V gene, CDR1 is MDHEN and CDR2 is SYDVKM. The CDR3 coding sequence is TGTGCCAGCAGTGGTCGCAGCGGACCGGGCGAGCAGTACTTC. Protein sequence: CASSGRSGPGEQYF.

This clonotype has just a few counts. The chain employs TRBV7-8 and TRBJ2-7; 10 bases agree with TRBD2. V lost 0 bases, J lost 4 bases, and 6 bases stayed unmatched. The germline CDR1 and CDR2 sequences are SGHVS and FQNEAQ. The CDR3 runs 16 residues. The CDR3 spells CASSLARLAGEYEQYF. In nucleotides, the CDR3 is TGTGCCAGCAGCTTAGCGCGGCTAGCGGGAGAATACGAGCAGTACTTC. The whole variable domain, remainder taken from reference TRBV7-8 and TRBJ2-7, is GAGVSQSPRYKVAKRGQDVALRCDPISGHVSLFWYQQALGQGPEFLTYFQNEAQLDKSGLPSDRFFAERPEGSVSTLKIQRTQQEDSAVYLCASSLARLAGEYEQYFGPGTRLTVT.

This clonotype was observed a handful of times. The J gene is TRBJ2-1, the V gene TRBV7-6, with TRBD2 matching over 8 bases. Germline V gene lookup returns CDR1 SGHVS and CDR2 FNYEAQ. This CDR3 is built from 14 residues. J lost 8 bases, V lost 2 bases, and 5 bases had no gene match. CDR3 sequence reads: CASSLTGGVDEQFF. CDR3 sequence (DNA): TGTGCCAGCAGCTTAACGGGGGGGGTGGATGAGCAGTTCTTC.

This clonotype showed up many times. The CDR3 coding sequence is TGTGCCAGCAGTGACAGGGGCGATCAGCCCCAGCATTTT. This gives the protein CASSDRGDQPQHF. J is TRBJ1-5 and V is TRBV2; D may be TRBD1 (6 bases). This CDR3 has 13 residues. CDR1 is SNHLY, CDR2 FYNNEI, per germline. V lost 3 bases and J lost 5, with 8 bases in between.

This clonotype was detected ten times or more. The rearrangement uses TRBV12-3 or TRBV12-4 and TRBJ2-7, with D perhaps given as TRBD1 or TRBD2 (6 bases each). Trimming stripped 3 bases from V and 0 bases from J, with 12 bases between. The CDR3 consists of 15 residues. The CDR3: CASSLGGLSSYEQYF. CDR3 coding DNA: TGTGCCAGCAGTTTGGGGGGCCTTAGCTCCTACGAGCAGTACTTC.

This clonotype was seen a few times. The CDR3 nucleotides read TGTGCCAGCAGCTTAGCAGGAACAGGGGGCGTCTATGGCTACACCTTC. It yields the protein CASSLAGTGGVYGYTF. V gene TRBV7-2 combines with J gene TRBJ1-2, with 9 bases fitting TRBD1. Germline values: CDR1 SGHTA, CDR2 FQGNSA. Trimming took 0 bases from V and 4 from J; bases not matched to a gene: 6. The CDR3 consists of 16 residues. The full variable domain, with the rest looked up from reference TRBV7-2 and TRBJ1-2, is GAGVSQSPSNKVTEKGKDVELRCDPISGHTALYWYRQSLGQGLEFLIYFQGNSAPDKSGLPSDRFSAERTGGSVSTLTIQRTQQEDSAVYLCASSLAGTGGVYGYTFGSGTRLTVV.

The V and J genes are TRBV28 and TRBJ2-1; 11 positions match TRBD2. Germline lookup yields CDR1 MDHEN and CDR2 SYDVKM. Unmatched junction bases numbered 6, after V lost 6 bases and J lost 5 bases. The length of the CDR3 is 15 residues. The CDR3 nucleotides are TGTGCCAGCAGGACTAGCGGGATAGGCCACAATGAGCAGTTCTTC. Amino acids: CASRTSGIGHNEQFF.

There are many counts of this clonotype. In DNA form, the CDR3 reads TGCAGTGCTAGAGACCGGGACAGGAGCTCCTACGAGCAGTACTTC. Its protein is CSARDRDRSSYEQYF. The V and J genes are TRBV20-1 and TRBJ2-7, with TRBD1 identical over 8 bases. The V gene end was trimmed by 0 bases and the J gene end by 0 bases; junction bases not matched to a gene: 4. The CDR3 contains 15 residues. The germline CDR1 and CDR2 sequences are DFQATT and SNEGSKA (reference sequence).

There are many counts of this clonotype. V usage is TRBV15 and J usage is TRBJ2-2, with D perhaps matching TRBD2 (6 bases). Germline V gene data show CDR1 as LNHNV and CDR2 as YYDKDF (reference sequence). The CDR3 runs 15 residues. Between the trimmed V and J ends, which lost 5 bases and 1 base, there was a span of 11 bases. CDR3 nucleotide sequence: TGTGCCACCAGCGGCCGGGAGTGGAACACCGGGGAGCTGTTTTTT. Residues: CATSGREWNTGELFF.

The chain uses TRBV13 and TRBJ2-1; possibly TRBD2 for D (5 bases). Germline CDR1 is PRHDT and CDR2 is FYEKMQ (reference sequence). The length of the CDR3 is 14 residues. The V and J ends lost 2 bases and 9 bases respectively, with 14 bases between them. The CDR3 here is CASSLQRGLPEQFF. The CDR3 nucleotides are TGTGCCAGCAGCTTACAGCGCGGACTTCCTGAGCAGTTCTTC.

The DNA for the CDR3 is TGTGCCAGCAGCCGGGAGGGAAGAGAAGCTTTCTTT. As protein: CASSREGREAFF. V gene TRBV3-1 combines with J gene TRBJ1-1; D is ambiguous. V was clipped by 4 bases and J by 8 bases, with 11 bases between them. Germline CDR1 reads LGHDT; CDR2 reads YNNKEL (reference sequence). CDR3 length equals 12 residues. The whole variable domain, remainder taken from reference TRBV3-1 and TRBJ1-1, is DTAVSQTPKYLVTQMGNDKSIKCEQNLGHDTMYWYKQDSKKFLKIMFSYNNKELIINETVPNRFSPKSPDKAHLNLHINSLELGDSAVYFCASSREGREAFFGQGTRLTVV.

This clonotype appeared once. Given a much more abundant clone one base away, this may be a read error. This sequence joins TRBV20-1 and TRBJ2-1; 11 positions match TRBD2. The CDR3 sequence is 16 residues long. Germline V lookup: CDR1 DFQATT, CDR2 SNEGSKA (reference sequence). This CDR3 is CCARGLGLAGHNEQFF. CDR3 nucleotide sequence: TGCTGTGCTAGAGGTTTAGGACTAGCGGGTCACAATGAGCAGTTCTTC.

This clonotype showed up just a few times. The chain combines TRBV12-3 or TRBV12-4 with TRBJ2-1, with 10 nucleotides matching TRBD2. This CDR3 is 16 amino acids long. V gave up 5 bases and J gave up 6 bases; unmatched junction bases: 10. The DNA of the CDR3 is TGTGCCAGCAGTCCCGTAGCGGGAGGACGGGTCAATGAGCAGTTCTTC. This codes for CASSPVAGGRVNEQFF.

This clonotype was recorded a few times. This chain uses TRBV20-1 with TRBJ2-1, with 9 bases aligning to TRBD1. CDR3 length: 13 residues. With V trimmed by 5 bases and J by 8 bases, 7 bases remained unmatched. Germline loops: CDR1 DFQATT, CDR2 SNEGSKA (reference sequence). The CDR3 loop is CSAEGQGRDEQFF. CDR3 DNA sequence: TGCAGTGCTGAGGGACAGGGACGGGATGAGCAGTTCTTC.

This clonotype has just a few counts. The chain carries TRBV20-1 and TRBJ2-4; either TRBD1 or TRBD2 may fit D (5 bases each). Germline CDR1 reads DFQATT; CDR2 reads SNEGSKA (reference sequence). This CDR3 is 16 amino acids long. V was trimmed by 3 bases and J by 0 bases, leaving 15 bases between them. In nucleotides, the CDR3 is TGCAGTGCTAGGCCCCCGTCGGGGCTAGCCAAAAACATTCAGTACTTC. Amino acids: CSARPPSGLAKNIQYF.

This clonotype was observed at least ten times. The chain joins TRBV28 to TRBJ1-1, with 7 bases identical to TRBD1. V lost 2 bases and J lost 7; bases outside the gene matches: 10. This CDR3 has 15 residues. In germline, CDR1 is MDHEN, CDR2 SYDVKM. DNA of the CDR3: TGTGCCAGCAGTTTAACGTCAGGGGGACGACTTGAAGCTTTCTTT. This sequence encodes CASSLTSGGRLEAFF. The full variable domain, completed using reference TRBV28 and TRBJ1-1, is DVKVTQSSRYLVKRTGEKVFLECVQDMDHENMFWYRQDPGLGLRLIYFSYDVKMKEKGDIPEGYSVSREKKERFSLILESASTNQTSMYLCASSLTSGGRLEAFFGQGTRLTVV.

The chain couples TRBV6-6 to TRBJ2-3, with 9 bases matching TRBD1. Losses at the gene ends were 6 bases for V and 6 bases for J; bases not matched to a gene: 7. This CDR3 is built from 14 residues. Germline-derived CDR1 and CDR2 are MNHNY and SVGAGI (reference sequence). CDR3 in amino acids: CASSYGQGQDTQYF. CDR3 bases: TGTGCCAGCAGCTACGGACAGGGGCAGGATACGCAGTATTTT.